Below are 10 T cell receptor beta chains sequenced from a single sample in a study of T cells expressing NK-cell markers. TCRdb re-analyzed the 5' RACE reads; it lists each CDR3 protein once, without DNA. This sample's table reports some 140,000 distinct CDR3 sequences. The material sequenced was blood T cells: a sorted CD56 or NKG2C T cell subset, CD4+ or CD8+ T cells, or bulk PBMC T cells (not recorded which). The receptors originated from a woman aged 50 to 60 in good health.

The V gene is TRBV13, the J gene TRBJ1-4; the D call of TRBD1 rests on TCRdb alone, since no DNA is present to check it. From germline, CDR1 is PRHDT and CDR2 FYEKMQ (reference sequence). This CDR3 contains 16 residues. The CDR3 protein is CASSFYSDRASEKLFF. Full variable domain (remainder filled in from reference TRBV13 and TRBJ1-4): AAGVIQSPRHLIKEKRETATLKCYPIPRHDTVYWYQQGPGQDPQFLISFYEKMQSDKGSIPDRFSAQQFSDYHSELNMSSLELGDSALYFCASSFYSDRASEKLFFGSGTQLSVL.

The chain combines TRBV15 with TRBJ2-1; TCRdb outputs TRBD1, but without DNA this stays unchecked. The CDR3 is made up of 14 amino acids. CDR1 LNHNV and CDR2 YYDKDF come from the germline V gene (reference sequence). Here the CDR3 reads CATSRTDRDDEQFF. Using reference TRBV15 and TRBJ2-1 for the parts outside the CDR3, the full variable domain is DAMVIQNPRYQVTQFGKPVTLSCSQTLNHNVMYWYQQKSSQAPKLLFHYYDKDFNNEADTPDNFQSRRPNTSFCFLDIRSPGLGDTAMYLCATSRTDRDDEQFFGPGTRLTVL.

The chain uses TRBV10-3 and TRBJ2-5; TCRdb reports TRBD1, a call that lacks DNA to check it against. This CDR3 is 17 amino acids long. Germline-derived CDR1 and CDR2 are ENHRY and SYGVKD. The chain's CDR3 is CAISLAPSTGPTETQYF.

This rearrangement joins TRBV6-6 to TRBJ1-1. This CDR3 is 13 amino acids long. The V gene's germline CDR1 is MNHNY and CDR2 SVGAGI (reference sequence). CDR3 sequence: CASTQGGNTEAFF.

The gene calls are TRBV7-9 and TRBJ2-1; the TCRdb call, TRBD2, lacks DNA for checking. This CDR3 contains 15 residues. The V gene's germline CDR1 is SEHNR and CDR2 FQNEAQ (reference sequence). The chain's CDR3 is CASTTLPLLVYEQFF.

The V gene is TRBV7-8, the J gene TRBJ1-3. Germline lookup yields CDR1 SGHVS and CDR2 FQNEAQ. The CDR3 covers 14 residues. The chain's CDR3 is CASSLGTSGNTIYF.

J is TRBJ2-1 and V is TRBV5-1; TCRdb proposes TRBD2, but this gene call is untestable without DNA. This CDR3 spans 19 amino acids. Per germline, CDR1 SGHRS and CDR2 YFSETQ. The chain's CDR3 is CASSSSGTSGYLSYNEQFF.

The rearrangement joins TRBV10-2 to TRBJ2-7; TCRdb designates TRBD2, a call that cannot be tested without DNA. CDR3 length: 12 amino acids. Germline V gene lookup returns CDR1 WSHSY and CDR2 SAAADI. The CDR3 is CASSEPSAEQYF.

V gene TRBV27 combines with J gene TRBJ2-3. CDR1 MNHEY and CDR2 SMNVEV come from the germline V gene (reference sequence). The CDR3 is 11 residues long. The CDR3 loop reads CASRDTDTQYF.

This rearrangement joins TRBV5-4 to TRBJ2-1; TCRdb calls TRBD2, which cannot be checked without DNA. CDR1 is SGHNT and CDR2 is YYREEE in the germline V gene (reference sequence). The CDR3 contains 16 residues. The CDR3 here is CASSLGLAGVGDEQFF.